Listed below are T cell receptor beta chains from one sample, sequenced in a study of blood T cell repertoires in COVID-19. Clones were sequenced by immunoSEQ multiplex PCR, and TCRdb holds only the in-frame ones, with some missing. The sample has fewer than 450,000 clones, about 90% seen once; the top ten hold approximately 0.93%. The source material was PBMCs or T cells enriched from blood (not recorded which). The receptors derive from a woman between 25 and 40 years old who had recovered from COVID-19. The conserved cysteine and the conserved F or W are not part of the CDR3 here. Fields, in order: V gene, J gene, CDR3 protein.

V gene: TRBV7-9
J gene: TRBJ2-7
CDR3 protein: ASSLAGEAEQY

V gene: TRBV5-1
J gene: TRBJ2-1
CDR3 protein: ASSYRGSYNEQF

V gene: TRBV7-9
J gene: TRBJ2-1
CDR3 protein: ASSLVEEF

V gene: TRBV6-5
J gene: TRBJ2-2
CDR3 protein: ASRTDRDTGELF

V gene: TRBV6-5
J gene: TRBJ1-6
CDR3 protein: ASRFNRDRNSPLH

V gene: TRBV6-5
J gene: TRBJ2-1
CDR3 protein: ASRRGDSSYNEQF

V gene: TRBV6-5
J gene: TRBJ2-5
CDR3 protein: ASSLRGWTGGETQY

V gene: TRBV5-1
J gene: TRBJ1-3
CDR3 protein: ASSWDSSGNTIY

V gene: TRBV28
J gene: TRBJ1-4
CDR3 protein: ASRSTGSTNEKLF

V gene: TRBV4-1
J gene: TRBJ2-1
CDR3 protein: ASSQDLGRGGKRF

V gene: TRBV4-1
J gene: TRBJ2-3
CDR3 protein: ASSQFLGTVLLDTQY

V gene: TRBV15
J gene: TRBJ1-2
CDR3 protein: ATSGRINRTVRSSDYGYT

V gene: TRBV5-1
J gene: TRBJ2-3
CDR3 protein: ASSLERGADGNTQY

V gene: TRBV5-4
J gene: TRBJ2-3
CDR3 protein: ASSLIAGGPPDTQY

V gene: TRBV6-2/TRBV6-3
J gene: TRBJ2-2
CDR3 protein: ASSRLASGNTGELF

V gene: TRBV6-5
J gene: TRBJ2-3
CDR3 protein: ASSYWSADTQY

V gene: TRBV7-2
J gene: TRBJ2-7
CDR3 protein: ASSARGLAGEQY

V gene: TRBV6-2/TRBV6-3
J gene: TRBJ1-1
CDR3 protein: ASSYHTTDSPNTEAF

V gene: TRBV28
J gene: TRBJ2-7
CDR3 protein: ASSRPGTLYEQY

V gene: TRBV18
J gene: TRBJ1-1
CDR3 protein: ASSPRNTEAF

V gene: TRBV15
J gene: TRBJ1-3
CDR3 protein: ATSRDSGDGNTIY

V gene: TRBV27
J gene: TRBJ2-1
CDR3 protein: ASDPSGQAYNEQF

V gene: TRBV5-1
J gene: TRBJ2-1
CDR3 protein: ASSLASGLAGVNEQF

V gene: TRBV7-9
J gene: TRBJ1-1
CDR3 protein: ASSLISLGGRNTEAF

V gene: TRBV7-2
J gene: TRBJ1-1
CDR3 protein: ASSLGFPGQGLNTEAF

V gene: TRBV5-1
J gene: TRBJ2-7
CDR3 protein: ASSGDATVSYEQY

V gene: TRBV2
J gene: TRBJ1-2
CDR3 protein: ASSPGTVYGYT